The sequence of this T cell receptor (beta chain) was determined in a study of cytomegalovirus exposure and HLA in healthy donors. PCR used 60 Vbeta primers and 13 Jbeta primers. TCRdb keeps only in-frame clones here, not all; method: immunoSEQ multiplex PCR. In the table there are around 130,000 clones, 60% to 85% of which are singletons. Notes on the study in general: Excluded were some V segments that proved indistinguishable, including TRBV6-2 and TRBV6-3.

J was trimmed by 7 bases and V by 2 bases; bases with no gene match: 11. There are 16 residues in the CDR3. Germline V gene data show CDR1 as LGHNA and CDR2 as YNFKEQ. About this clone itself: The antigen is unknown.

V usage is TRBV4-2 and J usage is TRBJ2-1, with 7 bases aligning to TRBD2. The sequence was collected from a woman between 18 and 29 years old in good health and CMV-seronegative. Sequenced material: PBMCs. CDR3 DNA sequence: TGTGCCAGCAGCCAATGGGCCTCTCTAGCGGCTAATGAGCAGTTCTTC. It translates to CASSQWASLAANEQFF.